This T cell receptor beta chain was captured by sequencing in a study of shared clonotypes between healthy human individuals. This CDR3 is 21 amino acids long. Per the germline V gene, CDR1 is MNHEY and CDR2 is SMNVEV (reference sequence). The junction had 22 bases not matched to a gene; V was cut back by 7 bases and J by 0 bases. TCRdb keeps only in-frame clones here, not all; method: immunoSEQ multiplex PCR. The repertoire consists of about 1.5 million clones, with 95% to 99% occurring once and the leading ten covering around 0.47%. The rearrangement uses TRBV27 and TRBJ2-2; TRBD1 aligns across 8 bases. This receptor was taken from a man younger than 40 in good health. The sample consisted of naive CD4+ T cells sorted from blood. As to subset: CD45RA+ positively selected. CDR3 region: CASTARRPGTGRYANTGELFF. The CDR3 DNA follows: TGTGCCAGCACAGCACGTAGGCCCGGGACAGGTCGATACGCGAACACCGGGGAGCTGTTTTTT.